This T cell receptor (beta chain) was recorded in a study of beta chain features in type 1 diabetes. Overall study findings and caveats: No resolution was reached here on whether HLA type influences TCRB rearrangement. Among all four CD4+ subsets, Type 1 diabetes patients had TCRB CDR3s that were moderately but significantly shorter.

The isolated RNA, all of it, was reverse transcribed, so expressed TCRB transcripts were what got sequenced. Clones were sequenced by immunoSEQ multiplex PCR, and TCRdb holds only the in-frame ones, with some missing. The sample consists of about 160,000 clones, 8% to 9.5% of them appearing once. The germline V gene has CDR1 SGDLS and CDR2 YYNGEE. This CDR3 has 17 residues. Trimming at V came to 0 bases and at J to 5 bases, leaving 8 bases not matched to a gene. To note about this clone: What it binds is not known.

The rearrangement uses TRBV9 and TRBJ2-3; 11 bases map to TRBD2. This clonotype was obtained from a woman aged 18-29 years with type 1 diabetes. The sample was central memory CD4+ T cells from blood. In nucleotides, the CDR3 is TGTGCCAGCAGCGTAGGGGTTAGCGGGGGGGCCGGAGATACGCAGTATTTT. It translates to CASSVGVSGGAGDTQYF. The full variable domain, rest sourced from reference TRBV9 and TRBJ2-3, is DSGVTQTPKHLITATGQRVTLRCSPRSGDLSVYWYQQSLDQGLQFLIQYYNGEERAKGNILERFSAQQFPDLHSELNLSSLELGDSALYFCASSVGVSGGAGDTQYFGPGTRLTVL.